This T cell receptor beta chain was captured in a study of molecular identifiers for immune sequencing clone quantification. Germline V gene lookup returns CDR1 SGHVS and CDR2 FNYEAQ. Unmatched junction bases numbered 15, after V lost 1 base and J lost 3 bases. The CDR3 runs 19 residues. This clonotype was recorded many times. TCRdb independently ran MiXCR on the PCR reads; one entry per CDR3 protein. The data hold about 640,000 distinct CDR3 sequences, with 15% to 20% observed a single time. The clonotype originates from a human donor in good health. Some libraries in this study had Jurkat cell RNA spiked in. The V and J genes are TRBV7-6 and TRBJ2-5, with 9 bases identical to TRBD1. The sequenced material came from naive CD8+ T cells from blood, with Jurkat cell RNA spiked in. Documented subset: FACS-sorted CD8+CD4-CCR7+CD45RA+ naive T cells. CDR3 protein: CASSLDVPGQGTGEETQYF. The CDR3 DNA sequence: TGTGCCAGCAGCTTAGACGTCCCGGGACAGGGTACGGGGGAAGAGACCCAGTACTTC.